Each of the 3 T cell receptor beta chains below was sequenced from the same sample in a study of cytomegalovirus exposure and HLA in healthy donors. Researchers ran the PCR with 60 Vbeta and 13 Jbeta primers. The assay was immunoSEQ multiplex PCR, and TCRdb's table has in-frame clones only and misses some. The profile shows 120,000 or so clones, 82% of them singletons. Sequencing was done on a sample of PBMCs. All receptors derive from a woman aged 18-30 years in good health and CMV-seronegative.

A few counts support this clone. This sequence joins TRBV5-4 and TRBJ2-1; 9 bases are shared with TRBD2. Germline V gene sequence: CDR1 SGHNT, CDR2 YYREEE (reference sequence). CDR3 length: 16 residues. After removal of 0 bases from V and 6 bases from J, the junction contained 7 bases not matched to a gene. The CDR3, as DNA: TGTGCCAGCAGCTTGGGGCGGGGGGGCCGATTCAATGAGCAGTTCTTC. This sequence encodes CASSLGRGGRFNEQFF.

This rearrangement joins TRBV5-1 to TRBJ2-7; tentatively, D is TRBD1 (6 bases). The ends were cut back, 3 bases at V and 1 base at J, with 8 bases in the middle. The germline V gene has CDR1 SGHRS and CDR2 YFSETQ. The CDR3 runs to 13 residues. DNA of the CDR3: TGCGCCAGCAGCTCGGACAGATCCTACGAGCAGTACTTC. Protein product: CASSSDRSYEQYF.

The chain is built from TRBV18 and TRBJ2-3; perhaps TRBD1 as D (5 bases). V lost 4 bases and J 4 bases, leaving 15 bases between the germline ends. The CDR3 has 15 amino acids. In germline, CDR1 is KGHSH, CDR2 LQKENI. CDR3: CASSLTFQGSDTQYF. The CDR3 nucleotides are TGTGCCAGCTCACTCACCTTCCAGGGTTCAGATACGCAGTATTTT.